These T cell receptor beta chains were read from a single sample in a study of regulatory dendritic cells for organ transplantation. Profiling relied on immunoSEQ multiplex PCR, and the TCRdb table lists in-frame clones only, not all of them. Found here are about 11,000 clones, 75% of them singletons; the top ten hold over 2%. No antigen has been identified for these receptors. Sequences were obtained from memory CD4+ T cells from blood cultured with regulatory dendritic cells. These TCRs come from a human donor in good health. Both conserved end residues are part of each CDR3. The D gene is left open where the match is weak. Clone sizes are given selectively: once, few, many, or a class where the clone is expanded.

clone size,D gene,V gene,J gene,CDR3 protein,CDR3 DNA
.,.,TRBV11-3,TRBJ1-2,CASSLGRTANYGYTF,TGTGCCAGCAGCTTAGGACGGACAGCGAACTATGGCTACACCTTC
.,TRBD1,TRBV27,TRBJ2-2,CASTTGTGGPGELFF,TGTGCCAGCACCACCGGGACAGGGGGTCCCGGGGAGCTGTTTTTT
.,TRBD1,TRBV25-1,TRBJ2-7,CASSSNRGRPYEQYF,TGTGCCAGCAGTTCGAACAGGGGGCGCCCTTACGAGCAGTACTTC
.,TRBD2,TRBV9,TRBJ2-3,CARGGCCTDTQYF,TGTGCCAGGGGGGGGTGTTGCACAGATACGCAGTATTTT
.,.,TRBV11-2,TRBJ2-1,CASSRKDRGEQFF,TGTGCCAGCAGCAGGAAGGACAGAGGTGAGCAGTTCTTC
.,.,TRBV4-1,TRBJ2-1,CASSQGGGKNSYNEQFF,TGCGCCAGCAGCCAAGGTGGGGGGAAAAACTCCTACAATGAGCAGTTCTTC
few,.,TRBV19,TRBJ2-7,CASSTQTLGEQYF,TGTGCCAGTAGTACTCAGACATTAGGCGAGCAGTACTTC
once,.,TRBV11-2,TRBJ1-4,CASSIRAPNEKLFF,TGTGCCAGCAGTATCAGGGCGCCGAATGAAAAACTGTTTTTT
.,TRBD1,TRBV6-6,TRBJ1-5,CASNLRGLGYNQPQHF,TGTGCCAGCAATCTAAGGGGGCTGGGCTACAATCAGCCCCAGCATTTT
.,.,TRBV27,TRBJ2-3,CASRLLLSDTQYF,TGTGCCAGCAGACTGCTACTCTCAGATACGCAGTATTTT
once,.,TRBV5-1,TRBJ2-5,CASSLAVERQETQYF,TGCGCCAGCAGCTTGGCTGTGGAGCGTCAAGAGACCCAGTACTTC
.,.,TRBV5-1,TRBJ1-4,CASSLDGPTNEKLFF,TGCGCCAGCAGCCTGGATGGGCCGACTAATGAAAAACTGTTTTTT
.,.,TRBV2,TRBJ2-3,CASSEGFTDTQYF,TGTGCCAGCAGTGAGGGCTTCACAGATACGCAGTATTTT
.,.,TRBV6-5,TRBJ2-3,CASSFSARGGTQYF,TGTGCCAGCAGTTTTAGCGCCCGAGGGGGTACGCAGTATTTT
.,.,TRBV11-3,TRBJ1-2,CASSLVPGNHGYTF,TGTGCCAGCAGCTTAGTTCCAGGGAACCATGGCTACACCTTC
few,.,TRBV7-3,TRBJ2-2,CASSRYNTGELFF,TGTGCCAGCAGCCGGTACAACACCGGGGAGCTGTTTTTT
.,.,TRBV7-2,TRBJ1-2,CASSGGLNYGYTF,TGTGCCAGCAGCGGCGGATTAAACTATGGCTACACCTTC
.,.,TRBV11-3,TRBJ1-2,CASSFGSGTSLYGYTF,TGTGCCAGCAGCTTCGGCTCCGGGACATCGCTCTATGGCTACACCTTC
.,.,TRBV6-5,TRBJ2-1,CASRSIGGWNEQFF,TGTGCCAGCAGAAGTATAGGCGGGTGGAATGAGCAGTTCTTC
.,.,TRBV18,TRBJ2-6,CASSREITGSGANVLTF,TGTGCCAGCTCACGAGAAATTACAGGGTCTGGGGCCAACGTCCTGACTTTC
medium-sized,TRBD1,TRBV2,TRBJ2-2,CATSEGDRDTGELFF,TGTGCCACCTCCGAGGGGGACAGGGATACCGGGGAGCTGTTTTTT
few,.,TRBV6-5,TRBJ2-4,CASRIGAHKNIQYF,TGTGCCAGCCGAATAGGGGCTCACAAAAACATTCAGTACTTC
medium-sized,.,TRBV10-3,TRBJ1-1,CASFVGQGHTEAFF,TGTGCCAGTTTCGTCGGGCAGGGGCATACTGAAGCTTTCTTT
.,TRBD2,TRBV10-3,TRBJ2-3,CAISATSGGAADTQYF,TGTGCCATCAGTGCGACTAGCGGGGGGGCTGCAGATACGCAGTATTTT
.,.,TRBV7-2,TRBJ1-5,CASSLGQVYYQPQHF,TGTGCCAGCAGCTTAGGGCAGGTTTATTATCAGCCCCAGCATTTT
.,.,TRBV7-8,TRBJ2-2,CASSGFKSLTTGELFF,TGTGCCAGCTCAGGGTTTAAGAGTTTGACAACCGGGGAGCTGTTTTTT
few,TRBD1,TRBV10-3,TRBJ1-6,CAITRDRENSPLHF,TGTGCCATCACCAGGGACAGGGAGAATTCACCCCTCCACTTT
few,.,TRBV7-9,TRBJ1-2,CASSSISGNYGYTF,TGTGCCAGCAGCTCGATTTCGGGGAACTATGGCTACACCTTC
medium-sized,.,TRBV6-5,TRBJ1-2,CASSYSKQGLYGYTF,TGTGCCAGCAGTTACTCTAAACAGGGTCTGTATGGCTACACCTTC
.,TRBD2,TRBV29-1,TRBJ2-3,CSPMGLAGTDTQYF,TGCAGCCCCATGGGACTAGCGGGCACAGATACGCAGTATTTT
.,TRBD1,TRBV6-5,TRBJ2-7,CASRQNRDRGNEQYF,TGTGCCAGCAGACAAAACCGGGACAGGGGAAACGAGCAGTACTTC
.,.,TRBV7-2,TRBJ1-1,CASSLAQGEILEAFF,TGTGCCAGCAGCTTAGCACAGGGCGAAATCCTTGAAGCTTTCTTT
.,TRBD1,TRBV10-3,TRBJ2-3,CAISVLPGQASTDTQYF,TGTGCCATCAGTGTTCTACCGGGACAGGCTAGCACAGATACGCAGTATTTT
.,.,TRBV10-3,TRBJ2-7,CAISESGGEQYF,TGTGCCATCAGTGAGTCGGGGGGCGAGCAGTACTTC
once,.,TRBV13,TRBJ2-7,CASSLEGSLGPKHEQYF,TGTGCCAGCAGCTTAGAGGGGTCGCTAGGCCCGAAGCACGAGCAGTACTTC
few,TRBD1,TRBV5-1,TRBJ1-2,CASSVQGAEGYTF,TGCGCCAGCAGCGTACAGGGGGCAGAAGGCTACACCTTC
.,TRBD2,TRBV2,TRBJ2-3,CASSGGLAGGFTDTQYF,TGTGCCAGCAGTGGAGGGTTAGCGGGGGGGTTCACAGATACGCAGTATTTT
.,.,TRBV5-1,TRBJ2-6,CASSFGLGLGANVLTF,TGCGCCAGCAGCTTTGGACTGGGCTTGGGGGCCAACGTCCTGACTTTC
.,.,TRBV7-9,TRBJ2-2,CASSLTPVNTGELFF,TGTGCCAGCAGCTTAACCCCAGTGAACACCGGGGAGCTGTTTTTT
.,TRBD1,TRBV4-2,TRBJ2-5,CASSQGETGGQETQYF,TGTGCCAGCAGCCAAGGCGAGACAGGGGGGCAAGAGACCCAGTACTTC
.,TRBD2,TRBV6-1,TRBJ2-3,CASSETPGGADTQYF,TGTGCCAGCAGTGAAACCCCGGGAGGGGCAGATACGCAGTATTTT
.,TRBD1,TRBV2,TRBJ1-6,CASSGDRGLGSPLHF,TGTGCCAGCAGTGGGGACAGGGGGCTGGGATCACCCCTCCACTTT